This entry describes one T cell receptor (beta chain). Its antigen is currently unknown. From germline, CDR1 is MRHNA and CDR2 SNTAGT. The CDR3 consists of 13 residues. V lost 9 bases and J 0 bases, leaving 11 bases between the germline ends. The source of the sample is a study of T cells in localized non-small cell lung cancer. Whole-study findings and limits: Greater blood T cell density accompanied longer overall survival.

Sequenced by immunoSEQ multiplex PCR; TCRdb stores in-frame clones only, minus some. Altogether about 79,000 clones are present, 70% to 90% being singletons, with the ten largest covering approximately 13%. The clonotype was recovered from a female donor of 60 years or more with stage I lung adenocarcinoma. The starting material was peripheral blood, obtained before any cancer treatment. V and J are TRBV6-4 and TRBJ1-1, with D possibly being TRBD1 (5 bases). CDR3 nucleotide sequence: TGTGCCAGTGCGACAGAGATGAACACTGAAGCTTTCTTT. Its protein product is CASATEMNTEAFF.